The sequence of this T cell receptor (beta chain) was determined in a study of T cell responses to AZD1222 COVID-19 vaccine. Study-level findings and limits: The repertoires were collected only after the peak T cell response. Most donors were white British and more were female, and clonal diversity was possibly underestimated. The CD4 TCRs associated with vaccination extended across spike and predominated at 160-218 and 743-854.

V shed 4 bases and J 12 bases; nucleotides not matched to a gene: 14. CDR3 length: 15 residues. Germline CDR1 is SGDLS and CDR2 is YYNGEE. This clone showed up just a few times. Its target is unknown. The table came from immunoSEQ multiplex PCR; TCRdb's copy has only in-frame clones and leaves some out. The sample contains around 260,000 clones, 85% to 95% of which appear only once. This chain joins TRBV9 and TRBJ1-4, with 8 positions matching TRBD1. This sequence originates from an adult in good health. The sequencing used peripheral blood, collected on day 0 of AZD1222 vaccination. In DNA form, the CDR3 reads TGTGCCAGCAGCACCGAAGGACAGGGTTTCAGGGAACTGTTTTTT. Translated, it gives CASSTEGQGFRELFF. Combining the CDR3 with reference TRBV9 and TRBJ1-4 gives the whole variable domain DSGVTQTPKHLITATGQRVTLRCSPRSGDLSVYWYQQSLDQGLQFLIQYYNGEERAKGNILERFSAQQFPDLHSELNLSSLELGDSALYFCASSTEGQGFRELFFGSGTQLSVL.